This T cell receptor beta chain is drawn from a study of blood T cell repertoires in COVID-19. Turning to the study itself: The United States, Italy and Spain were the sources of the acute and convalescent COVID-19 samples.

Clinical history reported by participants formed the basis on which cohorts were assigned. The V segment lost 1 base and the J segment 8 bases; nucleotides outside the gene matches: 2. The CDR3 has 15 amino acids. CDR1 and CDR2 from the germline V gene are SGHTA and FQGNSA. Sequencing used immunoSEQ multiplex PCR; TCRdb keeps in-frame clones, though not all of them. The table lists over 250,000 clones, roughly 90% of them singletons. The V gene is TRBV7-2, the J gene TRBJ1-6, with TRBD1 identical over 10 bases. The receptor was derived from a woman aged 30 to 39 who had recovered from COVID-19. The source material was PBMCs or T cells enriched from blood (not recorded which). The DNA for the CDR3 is TGTGCCAGCAGCTTAGAGGGGACAGGGGATTCACCCCTCCACTTT. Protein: CASSLEGTGDSPLHF.